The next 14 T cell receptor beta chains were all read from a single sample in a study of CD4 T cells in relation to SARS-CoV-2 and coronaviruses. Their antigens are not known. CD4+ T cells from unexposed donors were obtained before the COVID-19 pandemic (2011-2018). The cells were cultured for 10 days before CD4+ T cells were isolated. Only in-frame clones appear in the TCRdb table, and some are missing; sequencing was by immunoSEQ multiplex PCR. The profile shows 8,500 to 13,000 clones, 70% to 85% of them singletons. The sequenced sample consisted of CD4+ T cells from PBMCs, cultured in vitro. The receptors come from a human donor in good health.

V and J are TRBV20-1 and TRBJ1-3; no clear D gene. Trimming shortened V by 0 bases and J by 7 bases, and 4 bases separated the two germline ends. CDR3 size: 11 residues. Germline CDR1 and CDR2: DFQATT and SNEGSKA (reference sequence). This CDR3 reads CSARESNTIYF. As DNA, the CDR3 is TGCAGTGCTAGAGAGAGTAACACCATATATTTT.

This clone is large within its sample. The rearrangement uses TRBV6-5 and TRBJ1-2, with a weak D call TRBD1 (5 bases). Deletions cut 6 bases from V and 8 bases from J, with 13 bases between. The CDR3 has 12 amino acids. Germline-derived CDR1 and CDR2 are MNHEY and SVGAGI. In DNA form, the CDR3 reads TGTGCCAGCAGCAATACCCAGGGCGGCTACACCTTC. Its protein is CASSNTQGGYTF.

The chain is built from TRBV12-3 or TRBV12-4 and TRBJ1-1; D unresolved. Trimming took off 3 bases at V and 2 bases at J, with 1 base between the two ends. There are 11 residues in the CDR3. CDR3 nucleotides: TGTGCCAGCAGTTTTAACACTGAAGCTTTCTTT. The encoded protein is CASSFNTEAFF.

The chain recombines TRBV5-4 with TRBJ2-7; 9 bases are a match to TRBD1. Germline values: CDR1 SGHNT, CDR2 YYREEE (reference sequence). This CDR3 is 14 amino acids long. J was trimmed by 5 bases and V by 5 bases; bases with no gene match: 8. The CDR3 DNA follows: TGTGCCAGCAGTAGGAAACAGGGGGCCAACGAGCAGTACTTC. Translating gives CASSRKQGANEQYF.

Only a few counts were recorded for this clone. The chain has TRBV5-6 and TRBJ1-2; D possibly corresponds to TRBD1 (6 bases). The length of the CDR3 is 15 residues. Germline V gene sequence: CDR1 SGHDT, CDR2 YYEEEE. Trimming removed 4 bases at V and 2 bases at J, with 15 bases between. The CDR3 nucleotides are TGTGCCAGCAGCCCGGACTTCCAGGGGAACTATGGCTACACCTTC. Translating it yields CASSPDFQGNYGYTF.

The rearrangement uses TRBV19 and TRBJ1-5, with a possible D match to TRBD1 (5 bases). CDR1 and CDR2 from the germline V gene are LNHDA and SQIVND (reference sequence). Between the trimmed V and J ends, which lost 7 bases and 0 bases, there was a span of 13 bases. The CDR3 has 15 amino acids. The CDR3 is CASNEGRVSNQPQHF. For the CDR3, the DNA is TGTGCCAGTAACGAGGGGCGGGTTAGCAATCAGCCCCAGCATTTT.

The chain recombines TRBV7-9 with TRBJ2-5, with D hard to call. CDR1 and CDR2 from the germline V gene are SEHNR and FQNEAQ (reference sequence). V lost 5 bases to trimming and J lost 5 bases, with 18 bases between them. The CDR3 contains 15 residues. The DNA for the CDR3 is TGTGCCAGCAGCCCAACGCAAGGGATTGTCGAGACCCAGTACTTC. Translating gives CASSPTQGIVETQYF.

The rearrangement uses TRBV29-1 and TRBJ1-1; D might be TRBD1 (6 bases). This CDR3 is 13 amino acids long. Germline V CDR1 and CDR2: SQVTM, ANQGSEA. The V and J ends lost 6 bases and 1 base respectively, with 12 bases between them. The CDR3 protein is CSVWEGENTEAFF. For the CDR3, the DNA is TGCAGCGTCTGGGAGGGGGAGAACACTGAAGCTTTCTTT.

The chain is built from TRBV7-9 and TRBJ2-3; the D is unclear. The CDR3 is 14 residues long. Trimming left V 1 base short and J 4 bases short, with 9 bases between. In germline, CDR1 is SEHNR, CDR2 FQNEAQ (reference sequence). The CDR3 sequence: CASSLVAGPDTQYF. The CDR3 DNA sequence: TGTGCCAGCAGCTTAGTGGCCGGACCAGATACGCAGTATTTT.

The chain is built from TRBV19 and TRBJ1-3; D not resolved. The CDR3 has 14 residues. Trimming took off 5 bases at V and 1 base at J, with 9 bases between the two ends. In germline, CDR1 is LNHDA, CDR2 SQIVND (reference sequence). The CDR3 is CASSVDTSGNTIYF. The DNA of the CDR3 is TGTGCCAGTAGTGTCGACACGTCTGGAAACACCATATATTTT.

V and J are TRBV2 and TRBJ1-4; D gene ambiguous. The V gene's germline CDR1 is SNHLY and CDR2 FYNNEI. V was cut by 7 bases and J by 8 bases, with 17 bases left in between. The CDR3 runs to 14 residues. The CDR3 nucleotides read TGTGCCAGCAAGGCGGCGGTCCTTATCGAAAAACTGTTTTTT. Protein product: CASKAAVLIEKLFF.

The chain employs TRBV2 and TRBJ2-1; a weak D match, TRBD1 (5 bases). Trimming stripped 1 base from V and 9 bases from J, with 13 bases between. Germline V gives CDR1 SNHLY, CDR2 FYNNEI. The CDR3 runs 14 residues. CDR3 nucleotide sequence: TGTGCCAGCAGTGAAGGTTCCTGGGGCGTTGAGCAGTTCTTC. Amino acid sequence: CASSEGSWGVEQFF.

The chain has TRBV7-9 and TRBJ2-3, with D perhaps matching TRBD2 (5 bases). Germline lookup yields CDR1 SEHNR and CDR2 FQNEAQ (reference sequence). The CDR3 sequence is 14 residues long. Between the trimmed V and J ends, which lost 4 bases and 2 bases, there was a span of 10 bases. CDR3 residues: CASSSGLNTDTQYF. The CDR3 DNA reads TGTGCCAGCAGCTCCGGACTCAACACAGATACGCAGTATTTT.

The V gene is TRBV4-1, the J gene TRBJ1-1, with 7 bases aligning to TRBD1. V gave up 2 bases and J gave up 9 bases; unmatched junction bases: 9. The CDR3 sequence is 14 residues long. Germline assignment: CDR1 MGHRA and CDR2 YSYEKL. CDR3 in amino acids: CASSQPRDRPKAFF. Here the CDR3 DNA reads TGCGCCAGCAGCCAACCCCGGGACAGACCAAAAGCTTTCTTT.